This TCR beta chain stems from a study of memory CD4+ T cells and cytomegalovirus serostatus. Sequencing was performed with immunoSEQ multiplex PCR; in TCRdb, only in-frame clones are kept and a portion is missing. Of about 54,000 clones detected, around three quarters appear once; the ten largest clones hold more than 1.5%. CDR1 and CDR2 (germline): MDHEN, SYDVKM. Between the trimmed V and J ends, which lost 6 bases and 0 bases, there was a span of 11 bases. CDR3 size: 14 residues. Single viable CD3+CD4+CD8-CD45RO+ cells were sorted as the memory CD4+ T cells. Serum IgG to CMV pp150, pp28, p38 and p52 defined serostatus.

The receptor was derived from an adult in good health and CMV-seronegative. The sequencing sample was made of memory CD4+ T cells from blood. V and J are TRBV28 and TRBJ1-2; D uncertain. Here the CDR3 reads CASSPPPPNYGYTF. In DNA form, the CDR3 reads TGTGCCAGCAGCCCACCCCCGCCTAACTATGGCTACACCTTC.